The 9 T cell receptor beta chains reported below all come from one sample, sequenced in a study of molecular identifiers for immune sequencing clone quantification. TCRdb redid the calling of the PCR reads with MiXCR, one entry per CDR3 protein. Among approximately 320,000 distinct CDR3 sequences listed, over 20% were seen once. The sample consisted of naive CD8+ T cells from blood, with Jurkat cell RNA spiked in. Subset specified: FACS-sorted CD8+CD4-CCR7+CD45RA+ naive T cells. The receptors here all came from a human donor in good health. Some libraries in this study had Jurkat cell RNA spiked in.

This clonotype was observed many times. The chain employs TRBV29-1 and TRBJ2-3; D assignment may be TRBD1 or TRBD2 (6 bases each). From germline, CDR1 is SQVTM and CDR2 ANQGSEA. Trimming cost V 2 bases and J 2 bases, with 17 bases left between them. The CDR3 sequence is 16 residues long. CDR3: CSVERGLVMPTDTQYF. The CDR3 coding sequence is TGCAGCGTTGAACGGGGGCTAGTCATGCCCACAGATACGCAGTATTTT.

This clonotype has a count of ten or more. V gene TRBV7-2 combines with J gene TRBJ2-3; 8 nucleotides align to TRBD2. V trimming: 2 bases; J trimming: 2 bases; junction bases outside the gene matches: 3. The CDR3 sequence is 15 residues long. From germline, CDR1 is SGHTA and CDR2 FQGNSA. The CDR3: CASSLLAGPTDTQYF. As DNA, the CDR3 is TGTGCCAGCAGCTTATTAGCGGGGCCCACAGATACGCAGTATTTT. Full variable domain (outside the CDR3, taken from reference TRBV7-2 and TRBJ2-3): GAGVSQSPSNKVTEKGKDVELRCDPISGHTALYWYRQSLGQGLEFLIYFQGNSAPDKSGLPSDRFSAERTGGSVSTLTIQRTQQEDSAVYLCASSLLAGPTDTQYFGPGTRLTVL.

This clonotype was recorded a few times. This rearrangement joins TRBV28 to TRBJ2-7; 8 bases match TRBD1. The CDR3 runs to 14 residues. After removal of 3 bases from V and 7 bases from J, the junction contained 8 bases not matched to a gene. In germline, CDR1 is MDHEN, CDR2 SYDVKM. CDR3: CASSFYQGAREQYF. DNA of the CDR3: TGTGCCAGCAGTTTTTATCAGGGGGCTCGGGAGCAGTACTTC.

For this clonotype: Mismatch with germline at one junction end may stem from a read error. The chain employs TRBV2 and TRBJ2-7; D is perhaps TRBD1 (5 bases). The CDR3 is 16 amino acids. CDR1 and CDR2 from the germline V gene are SNHLY and FYNNEI. The DNA for the CDR3 is TGTGCCAGCAGTGGCGGCAGGTCCGGGCAGGGTACCGAGCAGTGCTTC. Encoded protein: CASSGGRSGQGTEQCF.

This clonotype was seen many times. CDR3 in amino acids: CASSVESVEKNTEAFF. In DNA form, the CDR3 reads TGTGCCAGCAGCGTAGAATCAGTGGAGAAGAACACTGAAGCTTTCTTT. The J gene is TRBJ1-1, the V gene TRBV9; D is undetermined. Germline values: CDR1 SGDLS, CDR2 YYNGEE. The CDR3 has 16 residues. V gave up 0 bases and J gave up 1 base, with 13 bases separating them.

This clonotype appeared many times. The chain carries TRBV14 and TRBJ1-1; D is uncertain. Trimming removed 0 bases at V and 6 bases at J, with 14 bases between. This CDR3 comprises 15 residues. CDR1 SGHDN and CDR2 FVKESK come from the germline V gene. The CDR3 nucleotides read TGTGCCAGCAGCCAAGAACTGGGCCCGGTGGCTGAAGCTTTCTTT. Its protein product is CASSQELGPVAEAFF.

This chain joins TRBV20-1 and TRBJ2-5; 7 nucleotides match TRBD1. The germline V gene has CDR1 DFQATT and CDR2 SNEGSKA (reference sequence). CDR3 size: 15 residues. Trimming removed 3 bases from V and 4 bases from J; junction bases left unmatched: 11. The CDR3 bases are TGCAGTGCTAGGCACCCGGGACAGAGGGGAGAGACCCAGTACTTC. Residues: CSARHPGQRGETQYF.

This clonotype was found a few times. The genes are TRBV15 and TRBJ2-5, with a possible D match to TRBD1 (6 bases). Germline CDR1 LNHNV, CDR2 YYDKDF (reference sequence). V shed 9 bases and J shed 6 bases, with 17 bases lying between them. The CDR3 runs 13 residues. The CDR3 DNA reads as TGTGCCACAAGACCAGGGGTTCGAAAGACCCAGTACTTC. Translation gives CATRPGVRKTQYF.

To note about this clonotype: Possible read error: a much larger clone is one base away. The chain employs TRBV5-1 and TRBJ1-1, with D unresolved. The germline V gene encodes CDR1 SGHRS and CDR2 YFSETQ. The CDR3 runs 13 residues. CDR3: CASSPLENTEAYF. As DNA, the CDR3 is TGCGCCAGCAGTCCTCTAGAGAACACTGAAGCTTACTTT.